The 5 T cell receptor beta chains presented below share a single source sample, sequenced in a study of somatic mutations in cytotoxic T cells in rheumatoid arthritis. Clones were sequenced by immunoSEQ multiplex PCR, and TCRdb holds only the in-frame ones, with some missing. In the table there are fewer than 30,000 clones, roughly 87% of which are singletons. The sequenced sample was CD8+ T cells sorted from blood. The receptors were sampled from a man aged 50-59 years in good health.

This sequence joins TRBV7-9 and TRBJ2-1; perhaps TRBD2 as D (6 bases). This CDR3 has 14 residues. Trimming shortened V by 7 bases and J by 6 bases, and 16 bases separated the two germline ends. In germline, CDR1 is SEHNR, CDR2 FQNEAQ (reference sequence). The CDR3, as DNA: TGTGCCAGCACCAGATCGGGACTCACCAATGAGCAGTTCTTC. Amino acid sequence: CASTRSGLTNEQFF.

This chain links TRBV12-5 with TRBJ2-7; 8 bases are shared with TRBD2. Germline assignment: CDR1 LGHNT and CDR2 FRNRAP. Unmatched junction bases numbered 6, after V lost 0 bases and J lost 2 bases. The CDR3 totals 16 residues. This CDR3 reads CASGLVEGRGAYEQYF. The CDR3 DNA reads as TGTGCTAGTGGTTTGGTAGAGGGGCGGGGGGCCTACGAGCAGTACTTC. Complete variable domain (other parts from reference TRBV12-5 and TRBJ2-7): DARVTQTPRHKVTEMGQEVTMRCQPILGHNTVFWYRQTMMQGLELLAYFRNRAPLDDSGMPKDRFSAEMPDATLATLKIQPSEPRDSAVYFCASGLVEGRGAYEQYFGPGTRLTVT.

This clone was detected only a few times. The chain couples TRBV18 to TRBJ2-7; 7 bases agree with TRBD1. Germline V lookup: CDR1 KGHSH, CDR2 LQKENI. This CDR3 spans 14 amino acids. V shed 5 bases and J 2 bases; nucleotides not matched to a gene: 6. CDR3 sequence reads: CASSDRDSAYEQYF. The CDR3 DNA follows: TGTGCCAGCTCAGACCGGGACAGCGCCTACGAGCAGTACTTC.

The chain combines TRBV6-5 with TRBJ1-2; D remains unclear. CDR3 length equals 13 residues. The germline gives CDR1 MNHEY, CDR2 SVGAGI. The V end was cut by 2 bases, the J end by 4 bases, with 8 bases between. CDR3 DNA: TGTGCCAGCAGTTACAAGCACTTCTATGGCTACACCTTC. Residues: CASSYKHFYGYTF.

The chain joins TRBV5-4 to TRBJ2-1; D remains unclear. Trimming took 1 base from V and 4 from J, leaving 6 bases between them. CDR1 SGHNT and CDR2 YYREEE come from the germline V gene (reference sequence). This CDR3 has 13 residues. CDR3 region: CASSLRSYNEQFF. The CDR3 nucleotides read TGTGCCAGCAGCTTGAGGTCATACAATGAGCAGTTCTTC.